Below are 26 T cell receptor beta chains sequenced from a single sample in a study of tumor-infiltrating lymphocytes in primary liver carcinoma. Without any cell sorting, roughly 20-30 mg of bulk tissue yielded co-extracted RNA and DNA. A constant-region primer primed TCR beta cDNA synthesis from 400 to 600 ng of total RNA. Nested multiplex PCR, run for three rounds with slightly modified ARM-PCR, yielded TCR beta libraries. Each of the first two PCR rounds ran nine to ten cycles with TRBV1-TRBV30 forward and C-beta reverse primers. A single record per CDR3 protein comes from TCRdb applying MiXCR to the multiplex PCR reads. In the table there are 55,000 to 65,000 distinct CDR3 sequences, less than 85% of which are singletons. Material for sequencing was liver tumor tissue from sampling region 2. The subset denotes: tumor region T2, inferior pole. The receptors were sampled from a man aged 35-49 years with primary liver carcinoma and hepatitis B virus infection.

As for this clonotype: A junction boundary mismatches the germline segment, possibly from a read error. The chain links TRBV11-2 to TRBJ1-1; TRBD1 might be the D (5 bases). Per the germline V gene, CDR1 is SGHAT and CDR2 is FQNNGV. CDR3 size: 13 residues. CDR3 sequence reads: CASSLGGSTEPFF. CDR3 coding DNA: TGTGCCAGCAGCTTGGGGGGGAGCACTGAACCTTTCTTT.

The rearrangement joins TRBV9 to TRBJ2-1; D gene unclear. V lost 0 bases and J lost 0, with 10 bases in between. CDR1 is SGDLS, CDR2 YYNGEE, per germline. The CDR3 spans 16 residues. The CDR3 loop is CASSVGSQISYNEQFF. The CDR3 DNA reads as TGTGCCAGCAGCGTAGGATCGCAAATCTCCTACAATGAGCAGTTCTTC. The full variable domain, its missing parts supplied by reference TRBV9 and TRBJ2-1, is DSGVTQTPKHLITATGQRVTLRCSPRSGDLSVYWYQQSLDQGLQFLIQYYNGEERAKGNILERFSAQQFPDLHSELNLSSLELGDSALYFCASSVGSQISYNEQFFGPGTRLTVL.

For this clonotype: At one of its ends the junction is not consistent with the germline gene, which may arise from a read error. J is TRBJ2-7 and V is TRBV4-2, with 14 positions matching TRBD2. This CDR3 is 18 amino acids long. CDR1 and CDR2 (germline): LGHNA, YNFKEQ. CDR3 residues: CASCGKPRLAGGPHEQYF. CDR3 nucleotides: TGTGCCAGCTGTGGAAAACCGAGACTAGCGGGAGGGCCACACGAGCAATACTTC.

The count of this clonotype is one. A much more abundant neighbour one base away suggests this may be a read error. The genes are TRBV30 and TRBJ1-5; TRBD1 might be the D (5 bases). Germline CDR1 is GTSNPN and CDR2 is SVGIG (reference sequence). Trimming shortened V by 1 base and J by 4 bases, and 8 bases separated the two germline ends. The CDR3 is 13 residues long. Here the CDR3 DNA reads TGTGCCTGGAGTGGGGCAGGGAATCAGCCCCAGCATTTT. Its translation is CAWSGAGNQPQHF.

About this clonotype: A read error may account for a junction end that differs from germline. This rearrangement joins TRBV6-6 to TRBJ2-2; D might be TRBD1 or TRBD2, each matching 6 bases. CDR3 length equals 15 residues. CDR1 and CDR2 (germline): MNHNY, SVGAGI (reference sequence). CDR3 sequence (DNA): TGTGCCAGCAGTGACTGGGGGGCGGACACCGGGGAGCAGTTATTT. It codes for CASSDWGADTGEQLF.

A remark on this clonotype: An end of the junction differs from the germline gene, which may be a read error. The V call is TRBV5-4, the J call TRBJ2-3; no clear D gene. The CDR3 is 13 residues long. Germline V gene sequence: CDR1 SGHNT, CDR2 YYREEE (reference sequence). CDR3 nucleotide sequence: TGTGCTAGCAGCTTGGCTGGGGAAGATAGGCAGTATTTT. Its protein product is CASSLAGEDRQYF.

The V call is TRBV10-3, the J call TRBJ2-7; D call uncertain. The germline CDR1 and CDR2 sequences are ENHRY and SYGVKD. CDR3 length: 13 residues. V was shortened by 6 bases and J by 9 bases, with 18 bases between the two germline ends. The CDR3 sequence: CAISDQSPSVQYF. The CDR3 nucleotides are TGTGCCATCAGCGACCAATCGCCCTCCGTGCAGTACTTC.

The table lists this clonotype with many counts. The gene calls are TRBV6-5 and TRBJ2-3; D may correspond to TRBD1 or TRBD2 (5 bases each). The germline gives CDR1 MNHEY, CDR2 SVGAGI. Trimming took 0 bases from V and 4 from J, leaving 11 bases between them. CDR3 length equals 15 residues. CDR3 region: CASSYSRGIADTQYF. CDR3 DNA: TGTGCCAGCAGTTACTCGAGGGGTATAGCAGATACGCAGTATTTT.

This rearrangement joins TRBV14 to TRBJ2-1, with D hard to call. CDR3 length: 13 amino acids. Germline V gene sequence: CDR1 SGHDN, CDR2 FVKESK. Trimming cost V 6 bases and J 12 bases, with 18 bases left between them. The CDR3 DNA reads as TGTGCCAGCAGATTCCGTACTGGATGGGGGCAGTTCTTC. It codes for CASRFRTGWGQFF.

This clonotype was seen once. The junction departs from the called germline gene at one end, perhaps through a read error. This chain uses TRBV6-1 with TRBJ2-2; weak D call: TRBD2 (6 bases). The CDR3 has 15 amino acids. The germline V gene has CDR1 MNHNS and CDR2 SASEGT. The CDR3 here is CASSEESGNTRELFF. The CDR3 region has the DNA TGTGCCAGCAGTGAAGAGTCGGGAAACACCCGGGAGCTGTTCTTT.

For this clonotype: Germline and junction disagree at one end, which may indicate a read error. V is TRBV6-2 or TRBV6-3 and J is TRBJ2-3; 7 bases line up with TRBD2. This CDR3 comprises 16 residues. Germline values: CDR1 MNHEY, CDR2 SVGEGT. The CDR3 coding sequence is TGTGTCAGCAGTTACGACAAGGCGGGAGTAAGTGATACGCAGTATTTT. Translating it yields CVSSYDKAGVSDTQYF.

The chain employs TRBV28 and TRBJ2-7, with D possibly TRBD2 on 5 matching bases. Germline CDR1 reads MDHEN; CDR2 reads SYDVKM. This CDR3 is 12 amino acids long. V lost 5 bases to trimming and J lost 5 bases, with 10 bases between them. The DNA for the CDR3 is TGTGCCAGCAGTCTGGACGGGGACGAGCAGTACTTC. Its protein product is CASSLDGDEQYF. The variable domain in full, completed from reference TRBV28 and TRBJ2-7, reads DVKVTQSSRYLVKRTGEKVFLECVQDMDHENMFWYRQDPGLGLRLIYFSYDVKMKEKGDIPEGYSVSREKKERFSLILESASTNQTSMYLCASSLDGDEQYFGPGTRLTVT.

Comments on this clonotype: One end of the junction is discordant with germline, which a read error may explain. This chain uses TRBV29-1 with TRBJ2-3; D perhaps matches TRBD2 (5 bases). The CDR3 contains 15 residues. Germline lookup yields CDR1 SQVTM and CDR2 ANQGSEA. CDR3 nucleotides: TGTAGCGTTGAGGGCGTGACCGGTATCACAGATACGCAGTATTTT. Protein product: CSVEGVTGITDTQYF.

The gene calls are TRBV11-1 and TRBJ2-7; weak D call: TRBD1 (7 bases). V lost 5 bases to trimming and J lost 7 bases, with 18 bases between them. The CDR3 spans 14 residues. Germline CDR1 SGHAT, CDR2 FQDESV (reference sequence). CDR3 residues: CASSPGGGWYEQYF. CDR3 nucleotides: TGTGCCAGCAGCCCCGGAGGGGGCTGGTATGAGCAGTACTTC.

Points on this clonotype: The junction does not match germline at one end; this may be a read error. The rearrangement joins TRBV4-3 to TRBJ2-7; no clear D. Germline CDR1 is LGHNA and CDR2 is YSLEER. This CDR3 has 15 residues. CDR3 residues: CASSQDLSRSYKQYF. CDR3 nucleotides: TGCGCCAGCAGCCAAGATTTGTCCCGCTCATACAAGCAGTATTTC.

Note on this clonotype: A much more abundant neighbour one base away suggests this may be a read error. The rearrangement joins TRBV4-2 to TRBJ2-5; TRBD1 is a possible D gene (6 bases). The V end was cut by 0 bases, the J end by 1 base, with 12 bases between. CDR3 length equals 16 residues. Germline V CDR1 and CDR2: LGHNA, YNFKEQ. The CDR3 loop reads CASSQDGTWGQETQYF. CDR3 DNA sequence: TGTGCCAGCAGCCAAGACGGGACATGGGGCCAAGAGACCCAGTACTTC.

As to this clonotype: One end of the junction varies from germline; a read error may be responsible. The chain uses TRBV6-5 and TRBJ1-1; D not resolved. The CDR3 runs 13 residues. CDR1 and CDR2 (germline): MNHEY, SVGAGI. CDR3: CASNYSSGREAFF. The CDR3 DNA reads as TGTGCCAGCAATTACTCTTCCGGGCGTGAAGCCTTCTTT.

As regards this clonotype: Given the absence of the conserved phenylalanine or tryptophan at the CDR3 end, a read error is likely. The rearrangement joins TRBV6-5 to TRBJ2-7, with 10 nucleotides matching TRBD2. CDR1 is MNHEY and CDR2 is SVGAGI in the germline V gene. The CDR3 spans 14 residues. This CDR3 reads CVSSSSAGGGEQYL. CDR3 nucleotide sequence: TGTGTCAGCAGTTCTTCAGCGGGAGGGGGCGAGCAGTACTTG.

A word on this clonotype: As the CDR3 is not closed by the conserved phenylalanine or tryptophan, this likely results from a read error. The chain is built from TRBV29-1 and TRBJ2-5; D is unresolved. This CDR3 is 12 amino acids long. Germline values: CDR1 SQVTM, CDR2 ANQGSEA. The DNA for the CDR3 is TGCAGTGTTGCGGCAAGCCAAGAGACCCAGTACTTA. Protein: CSVAASQETQYL.

Note on this clonotype: This may be a read error: a much more frequent sequence differs by one nucleotide. The chain recombines TRBV28 with TRBJ2-7; D may be TRBD2 (6 bases). The CDR3 sequence is 15 residues long. Germline CDR1 MDHEN, CDR2 SYDVKM. The CDR3 sequence is CAGSSGTPVPNEQYF. CDR3 DNA sequence: TGTGCCGGCAGCTCGGGGACTCCCGTTCCTAACGAGCAGTACTTC.

Worth noting for this clonotype: One end of the junction fails to match germline, which may point to a read error. This rearrangement joins TRBV6-5 to TRBJ2-2; D might be TRBD1 or TRBD2, each matching 5 bases. This CDR3 spans 13 amino acids. CDR1 and CDR2 from the germline V gene are MNHEY and SVGAGI. The CDR3: CANSSRQNGEPFF. In nucleotides, the CDR3 is TGTGCCAACAGTTCCAGACAGAACGGGGAGCCGTTTTTT.

The V call is TRBV7-9, the J call TRBJ2-5; the D is unclear. V was cut by 5 bases and J by 3 bases, with 4 bases left in between. This CDR3 is 11 amino acids long. Germline V gives CDR1 SEHNR, CDR2 FQNEAQ (reference sequence). This chain's CDR3 is CASSNEETQYF. Written as DNA, the CDR3 is TGTGCCAGCAGCAACGAAGAGACCCAGTACTTC.

Comments on this clonotype: A read error may produce the germline difference seen at one junction end. The chain uses TRBV6-5 and TRBJ2-6, with D unresolved. The CDR3 covers 15 residues. CDR1 MNHEY and CDR2 SVGAGI come from the germline V gene. DNA of the CDR3: TGTGCCAGCAGTCCCGACCTTCCTGTGGCCAACGTCCCGACTTTT. Translation gives CASSPDLPVANVPTF.

This chain joins TRBV6-5 and TRBJ2-5; D might be TRBD2 (5 bases). Looked up from germline, CDR1 is MNHEY and CDR2 is SVGAGI. The CDR3 has 17 amino acids. The V gene lost 0 bases and the J gene lost 1 base, with 15 bases spanning the gap. DNA of the CDR3: TGTGCCAGCAGTTACTCGAGTAATGGCGGGTTCCAAGAGACCCAGTACTTC. It codes for CASSYSSNGGFQETQYF.

This clonotype has ten or more counts. The gene calls are TRBV28 and TRBJ2-5; TRBD1 is a possible D gene (6 bases). The germline CDR1 and CDR2 sequences are MDHEN and SYDVKM. This CDR3 comprises 14 residues. Trimming shortened V by 3 bases and J by 7 bases, and 15 bases separated the two germline ends. CDR3: CASSFFDRRGTQYF. CDR3 sequence (DNA): TGTGCCAGCAGTTTCTTTGACAGGCGCGGGACCCAGTACTTC.

This clonotype came up once. This is likely a read error, given that the CDR3 carries no conserved phenylalanine or tryptophan at its end. The CDR3 nucleotides are TGTGCCAGCAGATTCGTAAAGACCCAGTACTCC. This gives the protein CASRFVKTQYS. V and J are TRBV12-3 or TRBV12-4 and TRBJ2-5; D uncertain. The CDR3 spans 11 residues. V lost 6 bases, J lost 6 bases, and 8 bases lay in between.